The rows below give T cell receptor beta chains drawn from one sample of a study of T cell clonotyping in hematopoietic cell transplantation. This table comes from immunoSEQ multiplex PCR, and its TCRdb copy is limited to in-frame clones, with some not included. The sample includes approximately 70,000 clones, around 94% of them seen just once. What was sequenced was peripheral blood mononuclear cells. The receptor set was obtained from a man aged 45-65 years in good health. Some clones in this sample may be carry-over from other donors' samples. CDR3s include the opening cysteine and the closing phenylalanine or tryptophan. The D gene is left open where the match is weak. The size field is filled for only some rows; it gives once, few, many or a size class.

>TRBV6-1|.|TRBJ2-7|.
CASSEGWGRYEQYF
TGTGCCAGCAGTGAAGGGTGGGGAAGGTACGAGCAGTACTTC
>TRBV9|.|TRBJ2-7|TRBD1
CASSVGDYRGVDYEQYF
TGTGCCAGCAGCGTAGGGGATTACAGGGGTGTAGACTACGAGCAGTACTTC
>TRBV5-8|.|TRBJ1-3|.
CASSHTPIGSGNTIYF
TGTGCCAGCAGCCATACACCGATAGGGTCCGGAAACACCATATATTTT
>TRBV11-2|.|TRBJ1-2|.
CASSLTRGNYGYTF
TGTGCCAGCAGTCTAACTCGGGGGAACTATGGCTACACCTTC
>TRBV7-9|.|TRBJ2-1|TRBD1
CASSFPGQRNNEQFF
TGTGCCAGCAGCTTCCCGGGACAGAGAAACAATGAGCAGTTCTTC
>TRBV9|.|TRBJ1-4|TRBD1
CASSVGPGQGIEKLFF
TGTGCCAGCAGCGTTGGCCCGGGACAGGGGATTGAAAAACTGTTTTTT
>TRBV28|.|TRBJ2-4|.
CASSKQTEGSQYF
TGTGCCAGCAGTAAACAAACGGAGGGATCTCAGTACTTC
>TRBV11-2|.|TRBJ2-7|TRBD1
CASSRDRVYEQYF
TGTGCCAGCAGCCGGGACAGGGTCTACGAGCAGTACTTC
>TRBV6-5|once|TRBJ2-5|.
CASSYNRGGTQYF
TGTGCCAGCAGTTACAACAGGGGGGGGACCCAGTACTTC
>TRBV14|.|TRBJ2-5|.
CASSQTTETGETQYF
TGTGCCAGCAGCCAGACTACAGAGACGGGAGAGACCCAGTACTTC
>TRBV25-1|once|TRBJ2-2|.
CASSAAPGHTNTGELFF
TGTGCCAGCAGTGCGGCCCCGGGACACACCAACACCGGGGAGCTGTTTTTT
>TRBV5-1|.|TRBJ2-7|TRBD1
CASSLEGAGKKQYF
TGCGCCAGCAGCTTGGAGGGGGCCGGTAAAAAGCAGTACTTC
>TRBV2|.|TRBJ1-4|.
CASSLQGGEKLFF
TGTGCCAGCAGCTTACAAGGGGGTGAAAAACTGTTTTTT
>TRBV7-2|.|TRBJ2-5|TRBD2
CASSLDSGSGETQYF
TGTGCCAGCAGCTTAGATAGCGGGAGTGGAGAGACCCAGTACTTC
>TRBV6-1|.|TRBJ1-6|.
CASSEGQGSALRNSPLHF
TGTGCCAGCAGTGAAGGGCAGGGATCTGCCTTAAGGAATTCACCCCTCCACTTT
>TRBV5-8|.|TRBJ1-1|TRBD1
CASSPRTGRGTEAFF
TGTGCCAGCAGCCCTCGGACAGGGAGGGGCACTGAAGCTTTCTTT
>TRBV19|.|TRBJ2-2|.
CASSIASPTGELFF
TGTGCCAGTAGTATAGCGAGCCCCACCGGGGAGCTGTTTTTT
>TRBV5-6|.|TRBJ2-1|.
CASSLNGGFYNEQFF
TGTGCCAGCAGCTTGAATGGCGGATTTTACAATGAGCAGTTCTTC
>TRBV5-8|.|TRBJ2-5|TRBD1
CASSLVQGALETQYF
TGTGCCAGCAGCTTGGTGCAGGGGGCGCTTGAGACCCAGTACTTC
>TRBV28|.|TRBJ2-5|TRBD2
CASMGGLQETQYF
TGTGCCAGCATGGGGGGACTACAAGAGACCCAGTACTTC
>TRBV11-3|.|TRBJ1-3|TRBD1
CASSPGQGPGNTIYF
TGTGCCAGCAGCCCAGGACAGGGACCTGGAAACACCATATATTTT
>TRBV7-3|.|TRBJ2-3|.
CATHSQGKSLTDTQYF
TGTGCCACTCACTCCCAAGGGAAAAGTCTCACAGATACGCAGTATTTT
>TRBV9|once|TRBJ2-6|.
CASSVKGSSGANVLTF
TGTGCCAGCAGCGTAAAGGGGAGCTCTGGGGCCAACGTCCTGACTTTC
>TRBV7-2|.|TRBJ2-7|.
CASSSGRGYEQYF
TGTGCCAGCAGCTCTGGAAGGGGCTACGAGCAGTACTTC
>TRBV7-6|.|TRBJ2-3|.
CASSLADGSTDTQYF
TGTGCCAGCAGCTTAGCGGACGGGAGCACAGATACGCAGTATTTT
>TRBV5-6|.|TRBJ2-7|TRBD1
CASSLYSGTGTYEQYF
TGTGCCAGCAGTTTGTACTCCGGGACAGGGACTTACGAGCAGTACTTC
>TRBV7-2|.|TRBJ2-5|.
CASSYTRGAGETQYF
TGTGCCAGCAGTTATACACGGGGGGCCGGGGAGACCCAGTACTTC
>TRBV4-1|.|TRBJ2-7|TRBD1
CASSQDGTGVNYEQYF
TGCGCCAGCAGCCAAGATGGTACAGGGGTTAACTACGAGCAGTACTTC
>TRBV10-1|.|TRBJ1-5|.
CASREQGHQPQHF
TGCGCCAGCAGGGAGCAGGGACATCAGCCCCAGCATTTT
>TRBV29-1|.|TRBJ2-1|TRBD2
CSVGGLSGGRSEQFF
TGCAGCGTTGGGGGACTATCGGGAGGGCGTAGTGAGCAGTTCTTC
>TRBV29-1|.|TRBJ1-1|TRBD1
CSVPRTGLQTEAFF
TGCAGCGTACCTCGGACAGGTTTGCAAACTGAAGCTTTCTTT
>TRBV28|.|TRBJ2-7|.
CASGIYEQYF
TGTGCCAGCGGAATCTACGAGCAGTACTTC
>TRBV7-7|.|TRBJ2-1|TRBD1
CASSFTGDNEQFF
TGTGCTAGCAGTTTTACAGGGGACAATGAGCAGTTCTTC
>TRBV6-5|.|TRBJ1-6|.
CASSRVGDSPLHF
TGTGCCAGCAGTCGGGTTGGCGATTCACCCCTCCACTTT
>TRBV12-5|.|TRBJ2-7|TRBD1
CASGQGTGTGSYEQYF
TGTGCTAGTGGTCAAGGAACCGGGACAGGGTCCTACGAGCAGTACTTC
>TRBV28|.|TRBJ2-3|TRBD2
CASSPAGLAGGPLSDTQYF
TGTGCCAGCAGCCCGGCGGGACTAGCGGGAGGGCCCCTTTCAGATACGCAGTATTTT
>TRBV5-1|once|TRBJ2-3|.
CASSLAGSLDTQYF
TGCGCCAGCAGCTTGGCGGGGAGCCTAGATACGCAGTATTTT
>TRBV28|.|TRBJ1-5|.
CASSFAGRRDQPQHF
TGTGCCAGCAGTTTCGCAGGGCGAAGGGATCAGCCCCAGCATTTT
>TRBV9|.|TRBJ2-2|TRBD1
CASSGGQGDTGELFF
TGTGCCAGCAGCGGGGGACAGGGGGACACCGGGGAGCTGTTTTTT
>TRBV18|.|TRBJ2-3|.
CASSPSTDTQYF
TGTGCCAGCTCACCTAGCACAGATACGCAGTATTTT
>TRBV2|.|TRBJ1-1|.
CASSEAHGGGNTEAFF
TGTGCCAGCAGTGAAGCGCATGGAGGAGGGAACACTGAAGCTTTCTTT
>TRBV29-1|.|TRBJ1-2|TRBD1
CSVDRRDSYGYTF
TGCAGCGTTGACCGACGGGACAGCTATGGCTACACCTTC
>TRBV6-5|.|TRBJ1-1|.
CASSPGRGASSEAFF
TGTGCCAGCAGTCCGGGAAGAGGGGCCTCGTCTGAAGCTTTCTTT
>TRBV7-9|.|TRBJ1-5|.
CASSGGALGPQHF
TGTGCCAGCAGCGGCGGGGCCTTGGGGCCCCAGCATTTT
>TRBV4-2|.|TRBJ2-3|.
CASSQDPASTDTQYF
TGTGCCAGCAGCCAAGACCCTGCTAGCACAGATACGCAGTATTTT
>TRBV27|.|TRBJ1-2|TRBD1
CASRGDRELRGYTF
TGTGCCAGCAGGGGGGACAGGGAGTTGAGAGGCTACACCTTC
>TRBV25-1|.|TRBJ2-5|TRBD2
CASSESEGGVTQYF
TGTGCCAGCAGTGAATCGGAGGGAGGGGTGACCCAGTACTTC
>TRBV4-1|medium-sized|TRBJ2-3|.
CASSQARTRGDTQYF
TGCGCCAGCAGCCAAGCCAGGACTAGGGGGGATACGCAGTATTTT
>TRBV28|.|TRBJ2-5|TRBD2
CASSQLASGGRETQYF
TGTGCCAGCAGCCAACTCGCTAGCGGGGGTCGGGAGACCCAGTACTTC
>TRBV27|.|TRBJ1-6|TRBD1
CASSFSDRGSSYNSPLHF
TGTGCCAGCAGTTTTAGTGACAGGGGGAGCTCCTATAATTCACCCCTCCACTTT
>TRBV6-1|.|TRBJ1-5|.
CASSKTDSLNQPQHF
TGTGCCAGCAGTAAGACGGACAGCCTTAATCAGCCCCAGCATTTT
>TRBV11-2|.|TRBJ1-6|.
CASSLGSGETHF
TGTGCCAGCAGCTTAGGGTCGGGGGAAACCCACTTT
>TRBV5-4|.|TRBJ2-2|TRBD1
CASSLNGAGGSGELFF
TGTGCCAGCAGCTTGAACGGGGCAGGGGGCTCCGGGGAGCTGTTTTTT
>TRBV5-4|few|TRBJ1-1|.
CASSVALGDTEAFF
TGTGCCAGCAGCGTGGCACTTGGGGACACTGAAGCTTTCTTT
>TRBV28|.|TRBJ2-1|TRBD2
CASTGSGRAIEQFF
TGTGCCAGCACCGGGAGCGGGAGGGCCATCGAGCAGTTCTTC
>TRBV14|.|TRBJ2-7|.
CASSHGAGPYEQYF
TGTGCCAGCAGCCACGGTGCAGGGCCCTACGAGCAGTACTTC
>TRBV4-2|.|TRBJ1-1|.
CASSPLGRSEAFF
TGTGCCAGCAGCCCCTTGGGGCGGTCTGAAGCTTTCTTT
>TRBV6-1|.|TRBJ1-2|.
CASSQRAGTNYGYTF
TGTGCCAGCAGCCAAAGGGCAGGAACTAACTATGGCTACACCTTC
>TRBV5-6|.|TRBJ2-6|.
CASSVVASSGANVLTF
TGTGCCAGCAGCGTCGTTGCCAGCTCTGGGGCCAACGTCCTGACTTTC